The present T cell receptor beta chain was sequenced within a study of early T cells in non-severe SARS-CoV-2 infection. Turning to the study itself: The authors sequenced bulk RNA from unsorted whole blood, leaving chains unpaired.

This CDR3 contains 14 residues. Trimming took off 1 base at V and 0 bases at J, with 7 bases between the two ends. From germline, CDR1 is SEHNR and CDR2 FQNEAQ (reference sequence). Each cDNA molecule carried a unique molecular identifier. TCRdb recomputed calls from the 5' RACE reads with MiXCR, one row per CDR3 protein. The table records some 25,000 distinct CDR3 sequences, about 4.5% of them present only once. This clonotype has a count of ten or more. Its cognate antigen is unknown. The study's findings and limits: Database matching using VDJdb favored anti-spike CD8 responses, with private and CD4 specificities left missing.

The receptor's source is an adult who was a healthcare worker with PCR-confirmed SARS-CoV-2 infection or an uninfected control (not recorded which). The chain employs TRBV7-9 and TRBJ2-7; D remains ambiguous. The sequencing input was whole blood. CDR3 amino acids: CASSLGAASYEQYF. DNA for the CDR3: TGTGCCAGCAGCTTAGGGGCGGCCTCCTACGAGCAGTACTTC.